This is a list of T cell receptor beta chains from one sample in a study of blood T cell repertoires in COVID-19. The data were produced by immunoSEQ multiplex PCR, yet TCRdb's version contains in-frame clones alone and is incomplete. The sample contains about 200,000 clones, more than 80% of which appear only once. The source material was peripheral blood. The source of these receptors is a man aged 50-59 years with acute or convalescent COVID-19. The CDR3 runs from the conserved cysteine through the conserved F or W. A D gene is named only where the DNA matches it firmly. A clone size is listed for some rows: how often the clone was seen (once, few, many), or a class if it is expanded.

d_gene,abundance,v_gene,j_gene,CDR3aa,CDR3nt
-,-,TRBV2,TRBJ1-4,CASRQGTSSIEKLFF,TGTGCCAGCAGGCAAGGGACAAGCTCAATCGAAAAACTGTTTTTT
-,-,TRBV20-1,TRBJ2-7,CSVRSDYEQYF,TGCAGTGTACGCAGTGACTACGAGCAGTACTTC
-,-,TRBV29-1,TRBJ1-2,CSVWRVRDGYTF,TGCAGCGTTTGGAGGGTACGGGATGGCTACACCTTC
TRBD2,-,TRBV9,TRBJ2-1,CASSVALAGGSYNEQFF,TGTGCCAGCAGCGTAGCCTTAGCGGGGGGCTCATACAATGAGCAGTTCTTC
-,-,TRBV19,TRBJ1-1,CASSRQGHTEAFF,TGTGCCAGTAGTCGCCAGGGTCACACTGAAGCTTTCTTT
-,-,TRBV20-1,TRBJ1-1,CSPEGVTEAFF,TGCAGTCCGGAAGGGGTCACTGAAGCTTTCTTT
TRBD2,-,TRBV7-2,TRBJ2-1,CASSLEPGGEQFF,TGTGCCAGCAGCTTAGAACCGGGGGGGGAGCAGTTCTTC
-,-,TRBV19,TRBJ1-3,CAAKSRYSGNTIYF,TGTGCCGCAAAATCGCGCTACTCTGGAAACACCATATATTTT
-,once,TRBV10-3,TRBJ1-5,CAISDGGYSNQPQHF,TGTGCCATCAGTGATGGGGGGTATAGCAATCAGCCCCAGCATTTT
TRBD1,-,TRBV28,TRBJ2-1,CASSYPTGGPYNEQFF,TGTGCCAGCAGTTATCCGACAGGGGGACCCTACAATGAGCAGTTCTTC
-,-,TRBV6-1,TRBJ2-5,CASSEQVEWAQYF,TGTGCCAGCAGTGAACAGGTGGAATGGGCCCAGTACTTC
-,-,TRBV7-3,TRBJ2-2,CASSPSTGELFF,TGTGCCAGCAGCCCGTCCACCGGGGAGCTGTTTTTT
-,-,TRBV28,TRBJ1-2,CASTVGQNYGYTF,TGTGCCAGCACCGTCGGACAGAACTATGGCTACACCTTC
TRBD1,-,TRBV27,TRBJ2-7,CASSSLGVWDRGYEQYF,TGTGCCAGCAGTTCTCTTGGCGTTTGGGACAGGGGTTACGAGCAGTACTTC
TRBD1,-,TRBV27,TRBJ1-5,CASSTHRDRVDQPQHF,TGTGCCAGCAGTACTCACCGGGACAGGGTCGATCAGCCCCAGCATTTT
TRBD1,-,TRBV28,TRBJ1-6,CASISGQGAYSPLHF,TGTGCCAGCATTTCGGGACAGGGGGCATATTCACCCCTCCACTTT
TRBD1,-,TRBV4-2,TRBJ1-2,CASSQDASTGQTYGYTF,TGTGCCAGCAGCCAAGACGCGTCGACAGGGCAGACCTATGGCTACACCTTC
TRBD1,once,TRBV27,TRBJ1-6,CASSRDRGLSPLHF,TGTGCCAGCAGTCGGGACAGGGGGCTTTCACCCCTCCACTTT
-,-,TRBV18,TRBJ1-2,CASSPTVRNKAFDFGYTF,TGTGCCAGCTCACCTACCGTGAGGAACAAAGCCTTCGATTTTGGCTACACCTTC
-,-,TRBV6-5,TRBJ1-6,CASSSNREYNSPLHF,TGTGCCAGCAGTTCAAACCGGGAGTATAATTCACCCCTCCACTTT
TRBD2,-,TRBV11-2,TRBJ2-1,CASSLAGYYNEQFF,TGTGCCAGCAGTTTAGCGGGATATTACAATGAGCAGTTCTTC
TRBD1,-,TRBV5-1,TRBJ2-6,CASSLGDSEHFSGANVLTF,TGCGCCAGCAGCTTGGGGGACAGCGAACACTTCTCTGGGGCCAACGTCCTGACTTTC
TRBD1,few,TRBV2,TRBJ1-5,CASSIHGTGFWAQHF,TGTGCCAGCAGTATCCACGGGACAGGGTTTTGGGCCCAGCATTTT